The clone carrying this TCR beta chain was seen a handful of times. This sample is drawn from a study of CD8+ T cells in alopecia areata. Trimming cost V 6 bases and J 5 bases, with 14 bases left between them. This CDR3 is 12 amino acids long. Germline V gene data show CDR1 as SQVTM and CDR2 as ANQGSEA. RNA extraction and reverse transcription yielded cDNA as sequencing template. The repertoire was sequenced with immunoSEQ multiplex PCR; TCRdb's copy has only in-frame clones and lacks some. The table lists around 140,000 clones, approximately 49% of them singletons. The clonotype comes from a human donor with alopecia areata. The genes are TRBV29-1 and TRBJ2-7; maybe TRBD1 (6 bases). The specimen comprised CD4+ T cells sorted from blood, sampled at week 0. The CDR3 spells CSVDSTGNEQYF. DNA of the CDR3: TGCAGCGTCGATTCCACAGGGAACGAGCAGTACTTC.